The 21 T cell receptor beta chains given below trace back to one sample, sequenced in a study of siplizumab effects on memory and regulatory T cells. TCRdb keeps only in-frame clones here, not all; method: immunoSEQ multiplex PCR. The data show approximately 100,000 clones, with about 91% seen just once and 0.65% to 0.9% held by the top ten. The sequencing sample was made of Tregs sorted from blood. These receptors were obtained from a human donor in good health.

The chain has TRBV29-1 and TRBJ1-2; no definite D call. CDR1 and CDR2 from the germline V gene are SQVTM and ANQGSEA. CDR3 length: 14 residues. V gave up 0 bases and J gave up 1 base, with 9 bases separating them. CDR3 in amino acids: CSVEELTNNYGYTF. The CDR3 DNA follows: TGCAGCGTTGAAGAGTTGACAAATAACTATGGCTACACCTTC. Together with reference TRBV29-1 and TRBJ1-2, the CDR3 gives the full variable domain: SAVISQKPSRDICQRGTSLTIQCQVDSQVTMMFWYRQQPGQSLTLIATANQGSEATYESGFVIDKFPISRPNLTFSTLTVSNMSPEDSSIYLCSVEELTNNYGYTFGSGTRLTVV.

The chain carries TRBV5-4 and TRBJ2-7, with D possibly being TRBD1 or TRBD2 (5 bases each). The V end lost 0 bases, the J end lost 6 bases, and 10 bases lay between the germline ends. The germline V gene has CDR1 SGHNT and CDR2 YYREEE (reference sequence). There are 13 residues in the CDR3. The CDR3 here is CASSLVGAGEQYF. Written as DNA, the CDR3 is TGTGCCAGCAGCTTGGTCGGGGCTGGCGAGCAGTACTTC.

The V gene is TRBV7-9, the J gene TRBJ1-1; D is unresolved. V was cut by 6 bases and J by 1 base, with 12 bases left in between. The CDR3 is made up of 14 amino acids. CDR1 and CDR2 from the germline V gene are SEHNR and FQNEAQ (reference sequence). Here the CDR3 reads CASSFGSANTEAFF. DNA of the CDR3: TGTGCCAGCAGTTTTGGTTCGGCGAACACTGAAGCTTTCTTT. Filled out from reference TRBV7-9 and TRBJ1-1, the complete variable domain reads DTGVSQNPRHKITKRGQNVTFRCDPISEHNRLYWYRQTLGQGPEFLTYFQNEAQLEKSRLLSDRFSAERPKGSFSTLEIQRTEQGDSAMYLCASSFGSANTEAFFGQGTRLTVV.

The V gene is TRBV15, the J gene TRBJ2-3, with a tentative D call TRBD1 (5 bases). The CDR3 has 15 residues. Trimming left V 4 bases short and J 2 bases short, with 13 bases between. CDR1 and CDR2 from the germline V gene are LNHNV and YYDKDF (reference sequence). The CDR3 here is CATSTRQKITDTQYF. DNA of the CDR3: TGTGCCACCAGCACCCGACAGAAAATCACAGATACGCAGTATTTT.

This chain uses TRBV19 with TRBJ2-3; 12 bases map to TRBD2. This CDR3 region has 13 residues. Trimming at V came to 10 bases and at J to 3 bases, leaving 2 bases not matched to a gene. Germline V gene sequence: CDR1 LNHDA, CDR2 SQIVND (reference sequence). CDR3 in DNA: TGTGCCACCGGGACTAGCGGGACAGATACGCAGTATTTT. This codes for CATGTSGTDTQYF.

A single count supports this clone. The chain is built from TRBV7-9 and TRBJ2-2, with D possibly matching TRBD1 (6 bases). The CDR3 extends over 15 amino acids. V lost 4 bases and J 1 base, leaving 10 bases between the germline ends. The germline V gene has CDR1 SEHNR and CDR2 FQNEAQ (reference sequence). As DNA, the CDR3 is TGTGCCAGCAGCTCCGGACAGAGGAACACCGGGGAGCTGTTTTTT. This codes for CASSSGQRNTGELFF.

The genes are TRBV6-5 and TRBJ1-2, with TRBD1 matching over 7 bases. This CDR3 comprises 13 residues. Germline CDR1 MNHEY, CDR2 SVGAGI. With V trimmed by 4 bases and J by 5 bases, 4 bases remained unmatched. CDR3 nucleotide sequence: TGTGCCAGCAGTTCTACGACAGGGTATGGCTACACCTTC. Its protein is CASSSTTGYGYTF.

The chain combines TRBV10-3 with TRBJ2-7; no clear D. The CDR3 runs to 12 residues. V dropped 0 bases and J dropped 6 bases, with 6 bases sitting between them. Germline loops: CDR1 ENHRY, CDR2 SYGVKD. The CDR3 reads CAISESIGEQYF. DNA of the CDR3: TGTGCCATCAGTGAGTCGATCGGCGAGCAGTACTTC.

This clone has more than one count but fewer than ten. The rearrangement joins TRBV6-5 to TRBJ1-5, with 9 bases fitting TRBD1. In germline, CDR1 is MNHEY, CDR2 SVGAGI. V lost 5 bases, J lost 6 bases, and 5 bases stayed unmatched. CDR3 size: 14 residues. This CDR3 is CASSRQGVRQPQHF. CDR3 coding DNA: TGTGCCAGCAGTCGACAGGGGGTTCGTCAGCCCCAGCATTTT.

CDR3 DNA sequence: TGTGCCAGCATCTCAACCCCCGGGACAGGGACTGAAGAGACCCAGTACTTC. This sequence encodes CASISTPGTGTEETQYF. The chain recombines TRBV25-1 with TRBJ2-5; the match to TRBD1 covers 9 bases. The germline CDR1 and CDR2 sequences are MGHDK and SYGVNS. Unmatched junction bases numbered 15, after V lost 7 bases and J lost 3 bases. The CDR3 is 17 residues long.

The V call is TRBV18, the J call TRBJ2-1; 7 bases align to TRBD1. This CDR3 spans 15 amino acids. The germline V gene has CDR1 KGHSH and CDR2 LQKENI. After removal of 6 bases from V and 6 bases from J, the junction contained 11 bases not matched to a gene. CDR3 sequence: CASSPGTASPNEQFF. The CDR3 region has the DNA TGTGCCAGCTCTCCCGGGACAGCCTCCCCCAATGAGCAGTTCTTC.

The genes are TRBV11-2 and TRBJ2-1; tentatively, D is TRBD2 (6 bases). This CDR3 comprises 13 residues. Germline-derived CDR1 and CDR2 are SGHAT and FQNNGV. V was pared by 7 bases and J by 7 bases, with 14 bases between. CDR3 sequence reads: CASTSFGGNEQFF. The CDR3, as DNA: TGTGCCAGCACCTCCTTTGGGGGGAATGAGCAGTTCTTC. The variable domain in full, with the rest retrieved from reference TRBV11-2 and TRBJ2-1, is EAGVAQSPRYKIIEKRQSVAFWCNPISGHATLYWYQQILGQGPKLLIQFQNNGVVDDSQLPKDRFSAERLKGVDSTLKIQPAKLEDSAVYLCASTSFGGNEQFFGPGTRLTVL.

The table lists this clone with a few counts. The rearrangement links TRBV20-1 to TRBJ2-1; D remains unclear. V was clipped by 2 bases and J by 10 bases, with 9 bases between them. The V gene's germline CDR1 is DFQATT and CDR2 SNEGSKA (reference sequence). The CDR3 runs 11 residues. CDR3 protein: CSARNWEEQFF. CDR3 bases: TGCAGTGCTAGAAATTGGGAAGAGCAGTTCTTC.

The sample holds one count of this clone. The gene calls are TRBV15 and TRBJ2-7, with 10 bases that match TRBD2. The CDR3 has 15 residues. CDR1 is LNHNV and CDR2 is YYDKDF in the germline V gene (reference sequence). Trimming cost V 1 base and J 4 bases; bases outside gene matches: 4. CDR3 sequence: CATSRVLAGTYEQYF. Here the CDR3 DNA reads TGTGCCACCAGCAGAGTACTAGCGGGAACGTACGAGCAGTACTTC.

The chain is built from TRBV10-3 and TRBJ1-3, with 12 bases matching TRBD1. The CDR3 covers 16 residues. Germline CDR1 reads ENHRY; CDR2 reads SYGVKD. Trimming took 6 bases from V and 2 from J; bases not matched to a gene: 5. The CDR3 sequence: CAIRRGDRGPGNTIYF. CDR3 DNA sequence: TGTGCCATCAGACGGGGGGACAGGGGGCCTGGAAACACCATATATTTT.

V gene TRBV6-5 combines with J gene TRBJ2-5; 7 nucleotides match TRBD2. The CDR3 loop spans 11 amino acids. Looked up from germline, CDR1 is MNHEY and CDR2 is SVGAGI. V gave up 6 bases and J gave up 9 bases; unmatched junction bases: 4. Here the CDR3 DNA reads TGTGCCAGCAGCCCTGGGGGGGCCCAGTACTTC. Translated, it gives CASSPGGAQYF.

The chain employs TRBV7-9 and TRBJ2-5; D ambiguous. The V end lost 3 bases, the J end lost 5 bases, and 10 bases lay between the germline ends. CDR1 and CDR2 (germline): SEHNR, FQNEAQ (reference sequence). The CDR3 runs to 13 residues. The DNA for the CDR3 is TGTGCCAGCAGCTTGTTAGCTTACGAGACCCAGTACTTC. Its translation: CASSLLAYETQYF.

The chain combines TRBV12-2 with TRBJ2-5; TRBD2, the table's D call, was not compared with the DNA. TRBV12-2 constitutes a pseudogene. The CDR3 is 17 amino acids. The CDR3 loop reads CASRPPPPAGVGETQYF. CDR3 nucleotides: TGTGCAAGTCGCCCCCCCCCTCCAGCGGGAGTAGGAGAGACCCAGTACTTC.

The chain uses TRBV5-4 and TRBJ1-2; D gene ambiguous. V was shortened by 2 bases and J by 1 base, with 6 bases between the two germline ends. Germline CDR1 and CDR2: SGHNT and YYREEE (reference sequence). This CDR3 has 13 residues. The CDR3 loop reads CASSLRDNYGYTF. The CDR3 DNA sequence: TGTGCCAGCAGCTTAAGGGATAACTATGGCTACACCTTC.

The chain joins TRBV5-6 to TRBJ2-7; 9 nucleotides agree with TRBD1. Unmatched junction bases numbered 4, after V lost 3 bases and J lost 6 bases. CDR3 length equals 13 residues. CDR1 is SGHDT and CDR2 is YYEEEE in the germline V gene. The CDR3 spells CASSYYRGREQYF. CDR3 nucleotide sequence: TGTGCCAGCAGCTACTACAGGGGGCGCGAGCAGTACTTC.

This clone has a single count. The V and J genes are TRBV18 and TRBJ2-2, with a possible D match to TRBD2 (5 bases). CDR3 length equals 15 residues. Looked up from germline, CDR1 is KGHSH and CDR2 is LQKENI. With 4 bases removed from V and 1 base from J, the gap between germline ends came to 10 bases. CDR3 loop: CASSLEAVNTGELFF. CDR3 nucleotides: TGTGCCAGCTCACTAGAAGCGGTGAACACCGGGGAGCTGTTTTTT.